This T cell receptor (beta chain) originates from a study of early T cells in non-severe SARS-CoV-2 infection. About the study: Bulk RNA from unsorted whole blood was sequenced; chains were unpaired.

Individually, cDNA molecules had unique molecular identifiers attached to them. TCRdb fed the 5' RACE reads into MiXCR, producing one record per CDR3 protein. The table records some 46,000 distinct CDR3 sequences, approximately 9.4% of them present only once. This clonotype was detected many times. Its target is not known. Study-level findings and limits: In VDJdb matching, anti-spike CD8 responses were favored while private and CD4 specificities went missing.

This sequence was found in an adult who was a healthcare worker with PCR-confirmed SARS-CoV-2 infection or an uninfected control (not recorded which). The sample was whole blood.

The DNA for the CDR3 is TGTGCCAGCAGTCGACTAGCGTCGAGCTCCTACAATGAGCAGTTCTTC. Its translation is CASSRLASSSYNEQFF. V is TRBV6-4 and J is TRBJ2-1, with 8 positions matching TRBD2. CDR1 MRHNA and CDR2 SNTAGT come from the germline V gene. The junction had 6 bases not matched to a gene; V was cut back by 5 bases and J by 0 bases. The CDR3 length is 16 residues.